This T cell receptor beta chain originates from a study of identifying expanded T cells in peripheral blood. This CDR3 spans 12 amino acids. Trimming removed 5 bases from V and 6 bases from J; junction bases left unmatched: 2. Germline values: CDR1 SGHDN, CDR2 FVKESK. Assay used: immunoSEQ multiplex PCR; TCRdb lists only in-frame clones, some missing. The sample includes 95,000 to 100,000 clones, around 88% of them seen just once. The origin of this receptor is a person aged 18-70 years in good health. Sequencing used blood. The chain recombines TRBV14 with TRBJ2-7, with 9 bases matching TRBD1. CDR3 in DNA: TGTGCCAGCAGCTGGGACAGGGTCGAGCAGTACTTC. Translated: CASSWDRVEQYF.